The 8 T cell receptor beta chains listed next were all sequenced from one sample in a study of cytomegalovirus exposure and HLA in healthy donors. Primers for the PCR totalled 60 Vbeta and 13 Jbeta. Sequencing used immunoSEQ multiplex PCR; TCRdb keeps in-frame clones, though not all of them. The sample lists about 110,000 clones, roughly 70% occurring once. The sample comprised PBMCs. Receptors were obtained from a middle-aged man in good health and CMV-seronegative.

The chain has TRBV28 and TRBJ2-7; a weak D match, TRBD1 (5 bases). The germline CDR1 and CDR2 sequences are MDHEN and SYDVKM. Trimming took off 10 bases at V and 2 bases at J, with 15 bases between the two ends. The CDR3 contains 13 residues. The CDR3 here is CAILGQDTYEQYF. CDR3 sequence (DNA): TGTGCCATCCTGGGGCAGGATACCTACGAGCAGTACTTC.

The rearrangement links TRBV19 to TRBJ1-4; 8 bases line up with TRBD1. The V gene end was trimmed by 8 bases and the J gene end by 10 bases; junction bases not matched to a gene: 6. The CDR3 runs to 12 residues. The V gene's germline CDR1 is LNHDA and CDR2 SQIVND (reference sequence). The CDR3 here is CASATGGRKLFF. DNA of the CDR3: TGTGCCAGTGCCACAGGGGGTAGAAAACTGTTTTTT.

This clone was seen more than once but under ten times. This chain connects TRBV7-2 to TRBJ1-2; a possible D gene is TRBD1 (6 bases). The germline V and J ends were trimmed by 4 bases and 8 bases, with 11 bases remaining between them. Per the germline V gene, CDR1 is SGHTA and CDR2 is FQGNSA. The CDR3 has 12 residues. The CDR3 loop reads CASSSTGSGYTF. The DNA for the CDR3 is TGTGCCAGCAGCTCTACAGGGAGCGGCTACACCTTC.

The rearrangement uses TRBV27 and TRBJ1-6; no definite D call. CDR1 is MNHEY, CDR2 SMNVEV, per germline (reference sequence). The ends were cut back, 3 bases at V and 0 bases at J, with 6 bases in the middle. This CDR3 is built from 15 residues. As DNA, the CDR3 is TGTGCCAGCAGTTTCAGTAACTCCTATAATTCACCCCTCCACTTT. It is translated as CASSFSNSYNSPLHF.

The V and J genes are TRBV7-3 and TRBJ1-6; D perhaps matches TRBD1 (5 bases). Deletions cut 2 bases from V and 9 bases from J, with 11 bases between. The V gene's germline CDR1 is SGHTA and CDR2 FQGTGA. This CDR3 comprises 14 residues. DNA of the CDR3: TGTGCCAGCAGCTTAGGCGGGACTGGTTCACCCCTCCACTTT. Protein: CASSLGGTGSPLHF. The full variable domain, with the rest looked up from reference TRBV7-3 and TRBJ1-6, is GAGVSQTPSNKVTEKGKYVELRCDPISGHTALYWYRQSLGQGPEFLIYFQGTGAADDSGLPNDRFFAVRPEGSVSTLKIQRTERGDSAVYLCASSLGGTGSPLHFGNGTRLTVT.

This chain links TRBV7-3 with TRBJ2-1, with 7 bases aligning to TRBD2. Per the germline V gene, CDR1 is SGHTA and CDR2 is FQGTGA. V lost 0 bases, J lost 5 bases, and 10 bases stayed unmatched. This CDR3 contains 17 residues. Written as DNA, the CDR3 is TGTGCCAGCAGCTTAACGGGTTCCGGGACTAATAACAATGAGCAGTTCTTC. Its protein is CASSLTGSGTNNNEQFF.

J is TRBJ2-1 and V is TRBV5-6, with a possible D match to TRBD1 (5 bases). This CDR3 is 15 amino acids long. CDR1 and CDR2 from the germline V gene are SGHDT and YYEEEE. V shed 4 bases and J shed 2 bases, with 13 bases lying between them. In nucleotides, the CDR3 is TGTGCCAGCAGCCCTACAGGTATTACCTACAATGAGCAGTTCTTC. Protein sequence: CASSPTGITYNEQFF. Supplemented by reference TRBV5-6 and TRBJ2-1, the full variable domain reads DAGVTQSPTHLIKTRGQQVTLRCSPKSGHDTVSWYQQALGQGPQFIFQYYEEEERQRGNFPDRFSGHQFPNYSSELNVNALLLGDSALYLCASSPTGITYNEQFFGPGTRLTVL.

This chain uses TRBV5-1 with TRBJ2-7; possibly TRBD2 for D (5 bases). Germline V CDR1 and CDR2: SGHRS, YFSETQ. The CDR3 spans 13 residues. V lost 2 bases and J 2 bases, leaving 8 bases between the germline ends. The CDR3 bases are TGCGCCAGCAGCTTCGGGGAAGCCTACGAGCAGTACTTC. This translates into CASSFGEAYEQYF.